One sample yielded the 17 T cell receptor beta chains listed below, sequenced in a study of cytomegalovirus exposure and HLA in healthy donors. Primers: 60 Vbeta forward and 13 Jbeta reverse. The data were produced by immunoSEQ multiplex PCR, yet TCRdb's version contains in-frame clones alone and is incomplete. In the table there are a few hundred thousand clones, around 90% of which are singletons. The material sequenced was PBMCs. The source of these receptors is a girl aged 2-10 years in good health and CMV-seronegative.

The V gene is TRBV5-1, the J gene TRBJ1-1; D is possibly TRBD1 (6 bases). V shed 4 bases and J shed 0 bases, with 22 bases lying between them. The CDR3 sequence is 18 residues long. Germline values: CDR1 SGHRS, CDR2 YFSETQ. The CDR3 DNA is TGCGCCAGCAGCCTCCAAACAACAGGGTCCTCACTGAACACTGAAGCTTTCTTT. Translating it yields CASSLQTTGSSLNTEAFF.

This chain connects TRBV5-8 to TRBJ2-7; TRBD2 might be the D (5 bases). The CDR3 consists of 14 residues. V shed 0 bases and J shed 7 bases, with 14 bases lying between them. CDR1 SGHTS and CDR2 YDEGEE come from the germline V gene. The DNA of the CDR3 is TGTGCCAGCAGCTTGGTCCCGACTATAGGGGAGCAGTACTTC. It codes for CASSLVPTIGEQYF.

As DNA, the CDR3 is TGTGCCAGCAGCCCGGGACAACCAAACTACGAGCAGTACTTC. Translating it yields CASSPGQPNYEQYF. The chain carries TRBV11-3 and TRBJ2-7; D is possibly TRBD1 (6 bases). The CDR3 sequence is 14 residues long. The germline V gene has CDR1 SGHNT and CDR2 YENEEA. V lost 5 bases and J lost 3, with 14 bases in between. Combining the CDR3 with reference TRBV11-3 and TRBJ2-7 gives the whole variable domain EAGVVQSPRYKIIEKKQPVAFWCNPISGHNTLYWYLQNLGQGPELLIRYENEEAVDDSQLPKDRFSAERLKGVDSTLKIQPAELGDSAVYLCASSPGQPNYEQYFGPGTRLTVT.

The chain has TRBV9 and TRBJ1-1; maybe TRBD1 (5 bases). The V end was cut by 0 bases, the J end by 7 bases, with 13 bases between. The CDR3 extends over 14 amino acids. Germline CDR1 reads SGDLS; CDR2 reads YYNGEE. CDR3 nucleotides: TGTGCCAGCAGCGTAGACCCTGGGGCCGGTGAAGCTTTCTTT. It yields the protein CASSVDPGAGEAFF.

V usage is TRBV7-9 and J usage is TRBJ2-7; no clear D. Trimming left V 5 bases short and J 0 bases short, with 14 bases between. CDR3 length equals 15 residues. Per germline, CDR1 SEHNR and CDR2 FQNEAQ (reference sequence). CDR3: CASSQVHASSYEQYF. The CDR3 nucleotides are TGTGCCAGCAGCCAAGTTCACGCGAGCTCCTACGAGCAGTACTTC. Complete variable domain (other parts from reference TRBV7-9 and TRBJ2-7): DTGVSQNPRHKITKRGQNVTFRCDPISEHNRLYWYRQTLGQGPEFLTYFQNEAQLEKSRLLSDRFSAERPKGSFSTLEIQRTEQGDSAMYLCASSQVHASSYEQYFGPGTRLTVT.

J is TRBJ2-4 and V is TRBV6-5, with a tentative D call TRBD2 (5 bases). Deletions cut 8 bases from V and 9 bases from J, with 14 bases between. Germline V gene lookup returns CDR1 MNHEY and CDR2 SVGAGI. The CDR3 has 12 residues. The CDR3 spells CASGVDAGIQYF. The CDR3 nucleotides read TGTGCCAGCGGGGTAGACGCGGGCATTCAGTACTTC.

CDR3 protein: CASSLTGGSQPQHF. The DNA of the CDR3 is TGTGCCAGCTCACTCACAGGGGGCAGTCAGCCCCAGCATTTT. V is TRBV18 and J is TRBJ1-5; 9 nucleotides line up with TRBD1. CDR1 is KGHSH, CDR2 LQKENI, per germline. The CDR3 runs to 14 residues. V trimming: 4 bases; J trimming: 6 bases; junction bases outside the gene matches: 4.

The J gene is TRBJ2-5, the V gene TRBV9; D is perhaps TRBD1 (5 bases). Trimming took off 1 base at V and 0 bases at J, with 10 bases between the two ends. Germline V gene sequence: CDR1 SGDLS, CDR2 YYNGEE. The CDR3 covers 15 residues. The CDR3: CASSVRGGNQETQYF. DNA of the CDR3: TGTGCCAGCAGCGTAAGGGGTGGGAACCAAGAGACCCAGTACTTC.

The rearrangement uses TRBV19 and TRBJ2-2, with TRBD2 identical over 9 bases. The CDR3 covers 16 residues. The trim removed 0 bases at V and 4 bases at J, leaving 3 bases unmatched. From germline, CDR1 is LNHDA and CDR2 SQIVND (reference sequence). In DNA, the CDR3 is TGTGCCAGTAGTATAGATCGCGGGAGGGCCACCGGGGAGCTGTTTTTT. As protein: CASSIDRGRATGELFF.

The J gene is TRBJ1-1, the V gene TRBV5-1; D gene ambiguous. The length of the CDR3 is 15 residues. The germline V gene encodes CDR1 SGHRS and CDR2 YFSETQ. The V end was cut by 0 bases, the J end by 3 bases, with 12 bases between. This CDR3 reads CASSLAGERDTEAFF. CDR3 bases: TGCGCCAGCAGCTTGGCCGGGGAAAGGGACACTGAAGCTTTCTTT.

This sequence joins TRBV7-9 and TRBJ2-7; 7 bases match TRBD1. Germline-derived CDR1 and CDR2 are SEHNR and FQNEAQ (reference sequence). Losses at the gene ends were 3 bases for V and 1 base for J; bases not matched to a gene: 0. The CDR3 loop spans 13 amino acids. CDR3 bases: TGTGCCAGCAGCTTGGACAGGTCCTACGAGCAGTACTTC. It codes for CASSLDRSYEQYF.

V and J are TRBV4-1 and TRBJ2-1; D gene ambiguous. CDR1 and CDR2 from the germline V gene are MGHRA and YSYEKL. CDR3 length: 16 residues. Trimming took 1 base from V and 0 from J, leaving 10 bases between them. The CDR3 DNA reads as TGCGCCAGCAGCCAAGTAAGACTGAGCTCCTACAATGAGCAGTTCTTC. Protein product: CASSQVRLSSYNEQFF.

The chain recombines TRBV29-1 with TRBJ2-3; D ambiguous. The CDR3 loop spans 14 amino acids. Germline V lookup: CDR1 SQVTM, CDR2 ANQGSEA. V was pared by 6 bases and J by 0 bases, with 13 bases between. The CDR3, as DNA: TGCAGCGTGACTGATCCGTACAGCACAGATACGCAGTATTTT. This translates into CSVTDPYSTDTQYF.

J is TRBJ1-2 and V is TRBV2; D perhaps matches TRBD1 (6 bases). The CDR3 loop spans 12 amino acids. Looked up from germline, CDR1 is SNHLY and CDR2 is FYNNEI. The germline V and J ends were trimmed by 6 bases and 12 bases, with 17 bases remaining between them. The CDR3 nucleotides read TGTGCCAGCAGCCGAGCCGGACAGCCTGACACCTTC. It codes for CASSRAGQPDTF.

This chain uses TRBV2 with TRBJ2-3; possibly TRBD2 for D (5 bases). CDR1 and CDR2 from the germline V gene are SNHLY and FYNNEI. With 6 bases removed from V and 13 bases from J, the gap between germline ends came to 17 bases. CDR3 length: 12 amino acids. Here the CDR3 reads CASRFAGTGEYF. As DNA, the CDR3 is TGTGCCAGCAGGTTCGCTGGAACCGGGGAGTATTTT.

This rearrangement joins TRBV7-9 to TRBJ2-7, with D maybe TRBD1 (5 bases). This CDR3 comprises 14 residues. CDR1 and CDR2 from the germline V gene are SEHNR and FQNEAQ (reference sequence). Trimming removed 5 bases from V and 2 bases from J, with 13 bases in between. The CDR3 DNA follows: TGTGCCAGCAGCCGCTCTGGGGCTACCTACGAGCAGTACTTC. The encoded protein is CASSRSGATYEQYF.

The chain is built from TRBV2 and TRBJ1-2; no firm D call. Germline V gene sequence: CDR1 SNHLY, CDR2 FYNNEI. This CDR3 region has 14 residues. V was pared by 5 bases and J by 4 bases, with 14 bases between. CDR3 sequence (DNA): TGTGCCAGCAGTTCGACTCCGGACTTCTATGGCTACACCTTC. Protein product: CASSSTPDFYGYTF.